This T cell receptor beta chain was profiled in a study of graft-versus-host responses after intestinal transplantation. The data were produced by immunoSEQ multiplex PCR, yet TCRdb's version contains in-frame clones alone and is incomplete. The table records about 90,000 clones, over 80% of them present only once. The CDR3 consists of 12 residues. V gave up 3 bases and J gave up 5 bases; unmatched junction bases: 3. CDR1 is GTSNPN, CDR2 SVGIG, per germline (reference sequence). Regarding this clone: Its specificity is not known.

This material consisted of unstimulated CD8+ T cells sorted from spleen or lymph node cells, taken before transplant. This chain links TRBV30 with TRBJ1-1, with 7 bases that match TRBD1. This TCR came from a human donor who was the organ donor for an intestinal transplant. The CDR3 region has the DNA TGTGCCTGGAGACCGACAGGGACTGAAGCTTTCTTT. Amino acid sequence: CAWRPTGTEAFF.